These 7 T cell receptor beta chains came from one sample sequenced in a study of T cell responses to AZD1222 COVID-19 vaccine. Only in-frame clones appear in the TCRdb table, and some are missing; sequencing was by immunoSEQ multiplex PCR. The profile shows around 84,000 clones, roughly 82% of them singletons. Sequencing was performed on peripheral blood, taken on day 0 of AZD1222 vaccination. The receptors here all came from an adult in good health.

The chain combines TRBV19 with TRBJ1-2, with 10 bases matching TRBD1. Per the germline V gene, CDR1 is LNHDA and CDR2 is SQIVND (reference sequence). The CDR3 has 15 residues. V was clipped by 6 bases and J by 7 bases; unmatched bases: 11. CDR3: CASSPSGTGVSGYTF. The DNA of the CDR3 is TGTGCCAGTAGCCCCTCCGGGACAGGGGTTTCTGGCTACACCTTC.

The rearrangement joins TRBV5-4 to TRBJ1-4, with D unresolved. Germline V gene lookup returns CDR1 SGHNT and CDR2 YYREEE (reference sequence). The germline V and J ends were trimmed by 0 bases and 1 base, with 7 bases remaining between them. CDR3 size: 15 residues. The CDR3 loop is CASSLDSGTNEKLFF. The CDR3 coding sequence is TGTGCCAGCAGCTTGGATTCCGGAACTAATGAAAAACTGTTTTTT.

The rearrangement links TRBV5-1 to TRBJ2-1, with TRBD2 identical over 14 bases. Germline loops: CDR1 SGHRS, CDR2 YFSETQ. The CDR3 length is 15 residues. V shed 4 bases, J shed 9 bases, and the junction held 6 bases outside the gene matches. The chain's CDR3 is CASSMTSGGASEQFF. CDR3 DNA: TGCGCCAGCAGCATGACTAGCGGGGGGGCAAGTGAGCAGTTCTTC.

V and J are TRBV12-5 and TRBJ2-3, with a possible D match to TRBD1 (7 bases). V was pared by 1 base and J by 3 bases, with 11 bases between. Germline V lookup: CDR1 LGHNT, CDR2 FRNRAP. The CDR3 spans 15 residues. The CDR3 here is CASGLAGGPTDTQYF. Here the CDR3 DNA reads TGTGCTAGTGGTTTGGCAGGGGGGCCTACAGATACGCAGTATTTT. The complete variable domain, with remaining parts taken from reference TRBV12-5 and TRBJ2-3, reads DARVTQTPRHKVTEMGQEVTMRCQPILGHNTVFWYRQTMMQGLELLAYFRNRAPLDDSGMPKDRFSAEMPDATLATLKIQPSEPRDSAVYFCASGLAGGPTDTQYFGPGTRLTVL.

This chain connects TRBV5-6 to TRBJ1-2; 9 bases are a match to TRBD1. Germline CDR1 reads SGHDT; CDR2 reads YYEEEE. There are 14 residues in the CDR3. The V segment lost 0 bases and the J segment 3 bases; nucleotides outside the gene matches: 0. The CDR3 nucleotides read TGTGCCAGCAGCTTGGGGACAGGGGACTATGGCTACACCTTC. Translation gives CASSLGTGDYGYTF.

The chain recombines TRBV2 with TRBJ2-2, with D hard to call. The CDR3 is made up of 14 amino acids. The germline V and J ends were trimmed by 7 bases and 4 bases, with 13 bases remaining between them. Germline-derived CDR1 and CDR2 are SNHLY and FYNNEI. The chain's CDR3 is CASTLSRSTGELFF. The CDR3 nucleotides read TGTGCCAGCACCCTCAGCCGGAGCACCGGGGAGCTGTTTTTT.

The CDR3 loop is CASSSQGGYYEQYF. As DNA, the CDR3 is TGTGCCAGCAGCAGCCAGGGGGGTTACTACGAGCAGTACTTC. This chain connects TRBV6-5 to TRBJ2-7; a possible D gene is TRBD1 (7 bases). The CDR3 totals 14 residues. The ends were cut back, 6 bases at V and 3 bases at J, with 15 bases in the middle. Germline CDR1 MNHEY, CDR2 SVGAGI.